This is a list of T cell receptor beta chains from one sample in a study of PD-L1 blockade in urothelial cancer. Clones were read by immunoSEQ multiplex PCR, and TCRdb kept only the in-frame ones, dropping some. The sample contains 120,000 or so clones, roughly 88% of which appear only once. The sequences come from PBMCs, collected around atezolizumab (anti-PD-L1) treatment. The receptors here all came from a man in his fifties or sixties with urothelial cancer. Both conserved end residues are part of each CDR3. Each record gives: D gene, V gene, J gene, clone size, CDR3 protein, CDR3 DNA. The D gene is left open where the match is weak. The size entry is marked missing in some rows and otherwise reads once, few, many or a size class.

>TRBD2|TRBV5-4|TRBJ2-1|.
CASSLALGRSYNEQFF
TGTGCCAGCAGCTTGGCCCTCGGGAGGTCCTACAATGAGCAGTTCTTC
>TRBD2|TRBV5-4|TRBJ2-1|once
CASSWGGLLAGGYNEQFF
TGTGCCAGCAGTTGGGGGGGCTTACTAGCGGGAGGTTACAATGAGCAGTTCTTC
>.|TRBV2|TRBJ2-3|few
CASEASGSTDTQYF
TGTGCCAGCGAAGCTAGTGGGAGCACAGATACGCAGTATTTT
>TRBD2|TRBV28|TRBJ2-1|.
CASSPSGSAANEQFF
TGTGCCAGCAGCCCAAGCGGGAGTGCGGCCAATGAGCAGTTCTTC
>TRBD1|TRBV6-6|TRBJ1-2|.
CASLNYGTAYGYTF
TGTGCCAGCCTTAACTATGGGACAGCCTATGGCTACACCTTC
>.|TRBV28|TRBJ2-1|few
CASSSVGGTEFF
TGTGCCAGCAGTTCCGTGGGCGGGACGGAGTTCTTC
>.|TRBV7-8|TRBJ2-7|.
CASSLDTLYEQYF
TGTGCCAGCAGCCTGGACACTCTGTACGAGCAGTACTTC
>TRBD2|TRBV29-1|TRBJ2-5|.
CSVVPGLAGGSETQYF
TGCAGCGTCGTCCCGGGACTAGCGGGAGGATCTGAGACCCAGTACTTC
>.|TRBV18|TRBJ2-7|.
CASSPTGVWSYEQYF
TGTGCCAGCTCACCCACAGGCGTTTGGTCCTACGAGCAGTACTTC
>.|TRBV19|TRBJ1-5|few
CASSIWWTTNQPQHF
TGTGCCAGTAGTATATGGTGGACAACTAATCAGCCCCAGCATTTT
>.|TRBV2|TRBJ1-5|.
CASKYRANQPQHF
TGTGCCAGCAAATACAGGGCCAATCAGCCCCAGCATTTT
>TRBD2|TRBV30|TRBJ2-2|.
CAWTLVAGGPGELFF
TGTGCCTGGACATTGGTAGCGGGAGGCCCCGGGGAGCTGTTTTTT
>.|TRBV7-9|TRBJ2-3|.
CASSLRTDTQYF
TGTGCCAGCAGCCTGAGAACAGATACGCAGTATTTT
>.|TRBV7-9|TRBJ2-5|.
CASSQISGPFAQYF
TGTGCCAGCAGCCAAATTAGTGGGCCCTTTGCCCAGTACTTC
>.|TRBV9|TRBJ2-5|.
CASSVGLAQETQYF
TGTGCCAGCAGCGTAGGGCTAGCACAAGAGACCCAGTACTTC
>.|TRBV2|TRBJ2-1|.
CASSGERTTHNEQFF
TGTGCCAGCAGTGGGGAGAGGACCACCCACAATGAGCAGTTCTTC
>TRBD1|TRBV19|TRBJ2-1|few
CASSGTGADEQFF
TGTGCCAGTAGTGGGACAGGGGCCGATGAGCAGTTCTTC
>TRBD1|TRBV6-5|TRBJ1-2|.
CASSYSFPRTGDGYTF
TGTGCCAGCAGTTACTCCTTTCCCCGGACAGGGGACGGCTACACCTTC
>.|TRBV30|TRBJ2-3|.
CAWSVSPSATTDTQYF
TGTGCCTGGAGTGTATCGCCTAGCGCGACCACAGATACGCAGTATTTT
>TRBD2|TRBV2|TRBJ2-7|.
CASLTSGSYEQYF
TGTGCCAGCTTGACTAGCGGTTCCTACGAGCAGTACTTC
>.|TRBV19|TRBJ2-2|.
CASSIRGAEELFF
TGTGCCAGTAGTATTCGGGGGGCGGAGGAGCTGTTTTTT
>.|TRBV30|TRBJ2-1|once
CAWSRSGLSSYNEQFF
TGTGCCTGGAGTAGAAGTGGGCTTTCCTCCTACAATGAGCAGTTCTTC
>TRBD2|TRBV5-6|TRBJ2-5|.
CASSRRLAGGEETQYF
TGTGCCAGCAGCCGTAGACTAGCGGGAGGGGAAGAGACCCAGTACTTC
>.|TRBV7-9|TRBJ2-7|.
CASSIPSASYEQYF
TGTGCCAGCAGCATCCCCAGCGCGTCCTACGAGCAGTACTTC
>.|TRBV27|TRBJ1-1|once
CASKYGTPGSEAFF
TGTGCCAGCAAGTATGGGACTCCAGGCTCTGAAGCTTTCTTT
>.|TRBV11-2|TRBJ1-2|.
CASSLDVTRGYTF
TGTGCCAGCAGCTTAGACGTAACCCGGGGCTACACCTTC
>TRBD2|TRBV18|TRBJ2-3|.
CASSLSIPGLAGTDTQYF
TGTGCCAGCTCACTTTCGATTCCGGGACTAGCGGGCACAGATACGCAGTATTTT
>TRBD2|TRBV7-2|TRBJ2-7|.
CASSPGLAGAEQYF
TGTGCCAGCAGCCCCGGACTAGCGGGAGCCGAGCAGTACTTC
>TRBD1|TRBV6-1|TRBJ1-6|few
CASNRGLNSPLHF
TGTGCCAGCAACAGGGGATTAAATTCACCCCTCCACTTT
>TRBD2|TRBV15|TRBJ2-2|.
CATSREGLAGHTGELFF
TGTGCCACCAGCAGAGAGGGACTAGCGGGTCACACCGGGGAGCTGTTTTTT
>TRBD1|TRBV30|TRBJ1-2|once
CAWSRDRDYGYTF
TGTGCCTGGAGCCGGGACAGGGACTATGGCTACACCTTC
>.|TRBV7-7|TRBJ2-2|.
CASSLAGTDTGELFF
TGTGCTAGCAGCTTAGCGGGGACAGACACCGGGGAGCTGTTTTTT
>TRBD1|TRBV6-1|TRBJ1-3|.
CASTFGTGQNTIYF
TGTGCCAGCACTTTTGGGACAGGTCAAAACACCATATATTTT
>TRBD1|TRBV6-5|TRBJ2-7|few
CASRTDRGLSYEQYF
TGTGCCAGCAGGACTGACAGGGGGCTATCCTACGAGCAGTACTTC
>TRBD1|TRBV27|TRBJ2-5|.
CASSGRQGTARAQYF
TGTGCCAGCAGCGGTCGACAGGGAACGGCTAGGGCCCAGTACTTC
>TRBD2|TRBV5-1|TRBJ2-3|.
CASSFGTSGPTDTQYF
TGCGCCAGCAGCTTCGGGACTAGCGGGCCCACAGATACGCAGTATTTT
>.|TRBV21-1|TRBJ2-1|.
CASRDGGPYNEQFF
TGTGCCAGCAGAGACGGAGGTCCTTACAATGAGCAGTTCTTC
>TRBD2|TRBV7-3|TRBJ2-2|.
CASSPPSGPTGELFF
TGTGCCAGCAGTCCTCCTAGCGGACCCACCGGGGAGCTGTTTTTT
>TRBD1|TRBV9|TRBJ2-7|.
CASSASGTVSYEQYF
TGTGCCAGCAGCGCATCCGGGACAGTCTCCTACGAGCAGTACTTC
>.|TRBV4-1|TRBJ2-3|.
CASSQELKLTDTQYF
TGCGCCAGCAGCCAAGAACTTAAACTCACAGATACGCAGTATTTT
>TRBD1|TRBV2|TRBJ1-5|.
CASSARGQGGSQPQHF
TGTGCCAGCAGTGCCCGGGGACAGGGGGGAAGTCAGCCCCAGCATTTT
>.|TRBV2|TRBJ2-2|many
CASRGGTRTGGELFF
TGTGCCAGCAGGGGGGGTACCAGAACCGGCGGGGAGCTGTTTTTT
>TRBD1|TRBV27|TRBJ1-2|.
CASSLFNTGAGGYTF
TGTGCCAGCAGTTTGTTCAATACAGGGGCGGGGGGCTACACCTTC
>.|TRBV6-6|TRBJ1-4|.
CASSYQQGANEKLFF
TGTGCCAGCAGTTACCAACAGGGTGCTAATGAAAAACTGTTTTTT
>TRBD1|TRBV15|TRBJ2-1|once
CATSRDLGQGASGAYNEQFF
TGTGCCACCAGCAGAGATTTGGGACAGGGGGCCTCGGGTGCCTACAATGAGCAGTTCTTC
>.|TRBV30|TRBJ1-5|.
CAWSVGDSNQPQHF
TGTGCCTGGAGTGTAGGGGATAGCAATCAGCCCCAGCATTTT
>TRBD1|TRBV7-3|TRBJ2-1|few
CASSPGQAHNEQFF
TGTGCCAGCAGCCCAGGACAGGCGCACAATGAGCAGTTCTTC
>TRBD2|TRBV6-1|TRBJ2-2|.
CASMGGGPGTGELFF
TGTGCCAGCATGGGGGGAGGGCCGGGTACCGGGGAGCTGTTTTTT
>TRBD1|TRBV11-2|TRBJ1-5|.
CASSLSGGQPQHF
TGTGCCAGCAGCTTATCAGGGGGTCAGCCCCAGCATTTT
>TRBD1|TRBV6-6|TRBJ1-1|.
CASSPGQGIPEAFF
TGTGCCAGCAGTCCGGGACAGGGGATCCCTGAAGCTTTCTTT
>TRBD1|TRBV6-5|TRBJ2-7|.
CASSGGTGIYEQYF
TGTGCCAGCAGTGGGGGGACAGGGATCTACGAGCAGTACTTC
>.|TRBV5-1|TRBJ1-4|few
CASSLSTFSNEKLFF
TGCGCCAGCAGCTTATCGACATTCAGTAATGAAAAACTGTTTTTT
>TRBD2|TRBV6-1|TRBJ2-1|.
CASSEPRNGRGNEQFF
TGTGCCAGCAGTGAACCTAGAAACGGGAGGGGAAATGAGCAGTTCTTC
>.|TRBV5-1|TRBJ1-1|few
CASSFGTLNTEAFF
TGCGCCAGCAGCTTCGGGACACTGAACACTGAAGCTTTCTTT
>.|TRBV27|TRBJ1-2|.
CASRAGGSTAKGYTF
TGTGCCAGCAGGGCCGGCGGTAGTACTGCGAAGGGCTACACCTTC
>TRBD1|TRBV12-5|TRBJ1-1|.
CASGLIQGDGGNTEAFF
TGTGCTAGTGGTTTGATCCAGGGGGACGGGGGAAACACTGAAGCTTTCTTT
>TRBD2|TRBV9|TRBJ2-1|.
CASSAGLAGVNEQFF
TGTGCCAGCAGCGCGGGACTAGCGGGAGTAAATGAGCAGTTCTTC
>TRBD1|TRBV7-9|TRBJ2-5|.
CASSLGGDRGETQYF
TGTGCCAGCAGCTTAGGGGGAGACAGGGGTGAGACCCAGTACTTC
>TRBD1|TRBV4-2|TRBJ2-2|few
CASSQDQGVAGELFF
TGTGCCAGCAGCCAAGACCAGGGGGTGGCCGGGGAGCTGTTTTTT